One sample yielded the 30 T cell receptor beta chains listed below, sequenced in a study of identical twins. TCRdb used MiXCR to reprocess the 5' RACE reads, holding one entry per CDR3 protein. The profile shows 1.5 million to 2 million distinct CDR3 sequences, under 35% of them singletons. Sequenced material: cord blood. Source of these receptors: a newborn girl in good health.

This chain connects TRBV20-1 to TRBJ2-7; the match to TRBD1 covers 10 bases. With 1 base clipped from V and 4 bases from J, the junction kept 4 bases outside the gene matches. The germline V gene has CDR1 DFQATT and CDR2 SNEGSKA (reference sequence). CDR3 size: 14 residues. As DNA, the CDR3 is TGCAGTGCTAGAGTCAAGGGACAGGGGTACGAGCAGTACTTC. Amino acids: CSARVKGQGYEQYF.

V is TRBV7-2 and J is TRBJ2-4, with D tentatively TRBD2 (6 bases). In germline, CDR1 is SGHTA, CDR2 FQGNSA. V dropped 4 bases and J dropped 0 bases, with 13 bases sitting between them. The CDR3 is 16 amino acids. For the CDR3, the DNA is TGTGCCAGCAGCTACGAATCAGCGGGAGCCAAAAACATTCAGTACTTC. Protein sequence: CASSYESAGAKNIQYF.

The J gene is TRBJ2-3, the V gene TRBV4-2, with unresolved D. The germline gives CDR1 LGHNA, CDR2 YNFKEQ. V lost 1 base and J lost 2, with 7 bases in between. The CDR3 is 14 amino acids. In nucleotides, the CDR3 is TGTGCCAGCAGCCAAGCAGCGATCACAGATACGCAGTATTTT. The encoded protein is CASSQAAITDTQYF.

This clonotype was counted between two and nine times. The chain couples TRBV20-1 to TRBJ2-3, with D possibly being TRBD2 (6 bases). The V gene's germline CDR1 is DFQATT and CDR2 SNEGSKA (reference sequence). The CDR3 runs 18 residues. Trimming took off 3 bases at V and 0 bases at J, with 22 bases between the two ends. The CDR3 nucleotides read TGCAGTGCTAGGGTTAACCGGGACTGGTTTTCGAGCACAGATACGCAGTATTTT. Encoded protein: CSARVNRDWFSSTDTQYF.

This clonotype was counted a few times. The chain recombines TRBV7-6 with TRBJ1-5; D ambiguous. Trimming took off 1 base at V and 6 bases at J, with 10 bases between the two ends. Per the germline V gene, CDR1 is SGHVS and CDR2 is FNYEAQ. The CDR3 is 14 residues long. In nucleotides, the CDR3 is TGTGCCAGCAGCTTAGAGTCCGGGCGTCAGCCCCAGCATTTT. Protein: CASSLESGRQPQHF.

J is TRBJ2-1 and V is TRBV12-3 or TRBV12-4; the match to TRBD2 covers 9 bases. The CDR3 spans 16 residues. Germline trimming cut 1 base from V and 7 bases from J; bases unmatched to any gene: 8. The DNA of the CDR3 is TGTGCCAGCAGTTTAGTGGCGGGGGGGCCGGGGAATGAGCAGTTCTTC. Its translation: CASSLVAGGPGNEQFF.

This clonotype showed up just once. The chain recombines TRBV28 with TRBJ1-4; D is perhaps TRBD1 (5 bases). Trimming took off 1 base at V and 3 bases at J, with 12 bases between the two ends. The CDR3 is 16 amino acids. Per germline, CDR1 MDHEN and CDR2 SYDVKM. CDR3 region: CASSLSPARANEKLFF. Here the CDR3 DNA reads TGTGCCAGCAGTTTATCCCCCGCCAGGGCTAATGAAAAACTGTTTTTT.

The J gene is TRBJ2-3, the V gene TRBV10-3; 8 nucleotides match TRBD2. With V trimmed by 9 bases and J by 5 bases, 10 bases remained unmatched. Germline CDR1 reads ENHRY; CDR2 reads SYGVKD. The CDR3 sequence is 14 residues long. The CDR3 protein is CAIGPAGAGDTQYF. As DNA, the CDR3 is TGTGCCATTGGACCAGCGGGAGCTGGAGATACGCAGTATTTT.

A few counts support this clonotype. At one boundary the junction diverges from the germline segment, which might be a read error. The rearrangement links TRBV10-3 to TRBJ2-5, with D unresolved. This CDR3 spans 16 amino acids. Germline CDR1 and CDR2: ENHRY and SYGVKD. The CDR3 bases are TGTGCCACCAGTGAGCTAAGCGTCAAAATCCAAGAGACCCAGTACTTC. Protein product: CATSELSVKIQETQYF.

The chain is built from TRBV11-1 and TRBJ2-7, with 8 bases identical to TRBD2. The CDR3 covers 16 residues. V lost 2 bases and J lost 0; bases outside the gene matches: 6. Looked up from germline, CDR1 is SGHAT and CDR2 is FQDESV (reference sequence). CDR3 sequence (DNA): TGTGCCAGCAGCTTAAGGAGCGGGAGTCGCTCCTACGAGCAGTACTTC. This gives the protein CASSLRSGSRSYEQYF.

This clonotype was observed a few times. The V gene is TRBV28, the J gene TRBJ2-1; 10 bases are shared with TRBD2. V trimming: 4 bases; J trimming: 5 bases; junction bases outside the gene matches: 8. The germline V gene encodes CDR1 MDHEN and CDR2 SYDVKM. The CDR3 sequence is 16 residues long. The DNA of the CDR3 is TGTGCCAGCAGTTCCATACTAGCGGGAACGGACAATGAGCAGTTCTTC. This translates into CASSSILAGTDNEQFF.

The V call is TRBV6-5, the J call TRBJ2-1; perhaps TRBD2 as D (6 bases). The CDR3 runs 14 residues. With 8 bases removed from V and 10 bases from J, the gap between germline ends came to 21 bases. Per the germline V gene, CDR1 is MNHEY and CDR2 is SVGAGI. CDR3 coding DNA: TGTGCCAGCGGTTCAGCGACTAGTGTCGACGAGCAGTTCTTC. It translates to CASGSATSVDEQFF.

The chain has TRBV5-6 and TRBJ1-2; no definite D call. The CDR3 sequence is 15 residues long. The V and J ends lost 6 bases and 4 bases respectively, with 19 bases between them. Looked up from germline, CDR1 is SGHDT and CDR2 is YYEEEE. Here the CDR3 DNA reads TGTGCCAGCACTTTGACACCTTCCCTGCCCTATGGCTACACCTTC. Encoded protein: CASTLTPSLPYGYTF.

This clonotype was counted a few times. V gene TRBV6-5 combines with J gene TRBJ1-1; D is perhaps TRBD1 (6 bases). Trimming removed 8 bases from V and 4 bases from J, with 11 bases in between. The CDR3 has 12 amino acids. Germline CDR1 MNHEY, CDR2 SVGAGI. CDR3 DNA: TGTGCCAGCGGGCAGGGGTCCACTGAAGCTTTCTTT. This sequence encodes CASGQGSTEAFF.

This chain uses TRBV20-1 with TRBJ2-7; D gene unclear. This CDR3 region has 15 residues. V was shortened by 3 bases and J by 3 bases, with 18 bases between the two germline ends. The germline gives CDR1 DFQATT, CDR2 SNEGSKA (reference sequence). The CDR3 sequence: CSASSMGHKRYEQYF. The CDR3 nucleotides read TGCAGTGCTAGCTCAATGGGTCACAAGCGCTACGAGCAGTACTTC.

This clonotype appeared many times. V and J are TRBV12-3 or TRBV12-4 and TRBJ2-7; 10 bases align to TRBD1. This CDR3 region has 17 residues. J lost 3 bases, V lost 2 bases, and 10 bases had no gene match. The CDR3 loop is CASSLFAGQGIVYEQYF. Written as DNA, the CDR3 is TGTGCCAGCAGTTTATTTGCGGGACAGGGGATCGTCTACGAGCAGTACTTC.

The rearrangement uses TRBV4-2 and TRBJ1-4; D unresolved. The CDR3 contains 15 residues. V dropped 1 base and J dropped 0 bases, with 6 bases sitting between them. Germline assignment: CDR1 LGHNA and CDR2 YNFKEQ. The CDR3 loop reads CASSQVATTNEKLFF. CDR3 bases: TGTGCCAGCAGCCAAGTAGCTACAACTAATGAAAAACTGTTTTTT.

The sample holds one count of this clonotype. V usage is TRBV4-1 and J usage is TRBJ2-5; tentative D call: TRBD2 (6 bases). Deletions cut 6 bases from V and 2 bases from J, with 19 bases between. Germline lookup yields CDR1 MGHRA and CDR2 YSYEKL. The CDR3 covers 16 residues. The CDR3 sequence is CASRNPARGNQETQYF. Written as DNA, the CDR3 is TGCGCCAGCAGAAACCCAGCTCGGGGGAATCAAGAGACCCAGTACTTC.

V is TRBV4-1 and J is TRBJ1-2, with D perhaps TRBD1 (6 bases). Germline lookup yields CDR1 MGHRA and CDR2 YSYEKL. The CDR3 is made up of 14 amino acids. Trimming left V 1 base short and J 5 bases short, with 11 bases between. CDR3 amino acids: CASSQANQGYGYTF. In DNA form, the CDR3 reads TGCGCCAGCAGCCAAGCGAACCAGGGGTATGGCTACACCTTC.

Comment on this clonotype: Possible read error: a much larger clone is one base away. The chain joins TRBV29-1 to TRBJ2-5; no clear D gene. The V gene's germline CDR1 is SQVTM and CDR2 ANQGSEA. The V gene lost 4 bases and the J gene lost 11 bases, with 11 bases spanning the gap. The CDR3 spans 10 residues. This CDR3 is CSVGRNGQYF. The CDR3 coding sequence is TGCAGCGTTGGACGTAACGGGCAGTACTTC.

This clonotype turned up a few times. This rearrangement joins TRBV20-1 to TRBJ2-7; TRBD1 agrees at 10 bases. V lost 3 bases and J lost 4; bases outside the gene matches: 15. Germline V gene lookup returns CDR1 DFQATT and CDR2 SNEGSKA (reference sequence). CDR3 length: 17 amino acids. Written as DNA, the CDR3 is TGCAGTGCTAGGGGACAGGGGTTGGACTCACCAAAGTACGAGCAGTACTTC. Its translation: CSARGQGLDSPKYEQYF.

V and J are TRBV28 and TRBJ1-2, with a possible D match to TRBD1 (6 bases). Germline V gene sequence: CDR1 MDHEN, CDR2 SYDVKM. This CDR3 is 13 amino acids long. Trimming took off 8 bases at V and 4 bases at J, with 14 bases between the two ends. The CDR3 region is CASPEQGLYGYTF. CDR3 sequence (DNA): TGTGCCAGCCCAGAACAGGGCCTCTATGGCTACACCTTC.

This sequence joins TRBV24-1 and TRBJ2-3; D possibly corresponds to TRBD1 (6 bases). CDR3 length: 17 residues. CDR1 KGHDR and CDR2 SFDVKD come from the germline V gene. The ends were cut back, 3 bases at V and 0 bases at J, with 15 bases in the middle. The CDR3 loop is CATSDLPGATSTDTQYF. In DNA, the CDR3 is TGTGCCACCAGTGATCTCCCAGGGGCCACTAGCACAGATACGCAGTATTTT.

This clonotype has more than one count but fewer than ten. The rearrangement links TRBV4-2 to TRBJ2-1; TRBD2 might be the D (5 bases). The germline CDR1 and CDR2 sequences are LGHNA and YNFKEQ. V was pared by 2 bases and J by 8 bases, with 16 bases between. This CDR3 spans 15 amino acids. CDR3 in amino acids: CASSQFVGKKDEQFF. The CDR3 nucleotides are TGTGCCAGCAGCCAATTCGTCGGGAAGAAGGATGAGCAGTTCTTC.

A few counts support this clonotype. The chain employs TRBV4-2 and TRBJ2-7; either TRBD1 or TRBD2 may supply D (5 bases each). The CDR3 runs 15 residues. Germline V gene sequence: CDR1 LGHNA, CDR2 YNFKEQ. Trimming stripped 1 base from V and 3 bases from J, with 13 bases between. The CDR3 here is CASSQGERGYYEQYF. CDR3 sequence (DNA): TGTGCCAGCAGCCAAGGGGAGAGGGGCTACTACGAGCAGTACTTC.

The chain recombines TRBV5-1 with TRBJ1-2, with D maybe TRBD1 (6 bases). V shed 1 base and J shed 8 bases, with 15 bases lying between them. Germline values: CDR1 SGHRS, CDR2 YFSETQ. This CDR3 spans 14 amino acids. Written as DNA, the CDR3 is TGCGCCAGCAGCTTGCTTTCCGGGGGCGGAGGCTACACCTTC. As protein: CASSLLSGGGGYTF. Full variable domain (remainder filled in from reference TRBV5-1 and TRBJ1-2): KAGVTQTPRYLIKTRGQQVTLSCSPISGHRSVSWYQQTPGQGLQFLFEYFSETQRNKGNFPGRFSGRQFSNSRSEMNVSTLELGDSALYLCASSLLSGGGGYTFGSGTRLTVV.

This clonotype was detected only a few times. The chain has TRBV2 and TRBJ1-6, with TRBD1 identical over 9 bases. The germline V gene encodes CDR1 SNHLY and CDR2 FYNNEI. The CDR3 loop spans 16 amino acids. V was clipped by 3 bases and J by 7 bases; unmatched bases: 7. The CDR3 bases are TGTGCCAGCAGTGAGGGGTTGGGACAGGGAAATTCACCCCTCCACTTT. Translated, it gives CASSEGLGQGNSPLHF.

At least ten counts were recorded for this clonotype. The CDR3 bases are TGTGCCAGCAGTTGGGGGGCCATTCAAGAGACCCAGTACTTC. Translation gives CASSWGAIQETQYF. The J gene is TRBJ2-5, the V gene TRBV6-6, with D perhaps TRBD1 or TRBD2 (6 bases each). The CDR3 loop spans 14 amino acids. Trimming took off 4 bases at V and 2 bases at J, with 11 bases between the two ends. Germline CDR1 and CDR2: MNHNY and SVGAGI (reference sequence).

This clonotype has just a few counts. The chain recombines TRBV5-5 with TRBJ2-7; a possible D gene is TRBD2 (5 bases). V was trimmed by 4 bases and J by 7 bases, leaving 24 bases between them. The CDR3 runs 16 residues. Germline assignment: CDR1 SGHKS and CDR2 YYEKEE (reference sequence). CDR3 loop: CASSGSPLITTREQYF. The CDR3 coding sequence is TGTGCCAGCAGCGGTAGCCCCCTTATAACTACTAGGGAGCAGTACTTC.

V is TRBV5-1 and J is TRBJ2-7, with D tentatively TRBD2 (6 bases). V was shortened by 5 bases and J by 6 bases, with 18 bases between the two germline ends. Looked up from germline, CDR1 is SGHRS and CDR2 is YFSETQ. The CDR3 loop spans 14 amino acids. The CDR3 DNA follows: TGCGCCAGCAGTTCGGGGGAAGGTACCCTCGAGCAGTACTTC. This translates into CASSSGEGTLEQYF.